This TCR beta chain was documented in a study of identical twins. The length of the CDR3 is 13 residues. The germline V and J ends were trimmed by 4 bases and 9 bases, with 16 bases remaining between them. Per germline, CDR1 SEHNR and CDR2 FQNEAQ (reference sequence). With regard to this clonotype: Antigen unknown.

In TCRdb, the 5' RACE reads were re-called with MiXCR into one record per CDR3 protein. The sample has approximately 190,000 distinct CDR3 sequences, 15% seen once. Notes on the study in general: Weaker excess twin sharing was seen among beta out-of-frame sequences. Models predicted too little out-of-frame TCR alpha sharing in monozygotic twins.

The same specimen was also included in a second study, on T cells expressing NK-cell markers. In that study: For several donors, the dominant NKG2C+ clonotypes made up roughly 1.0-7.0% of their CD8+ T cells.

The sequence derives from a woman younger than 30 in good health. The genes are TRBV7-9 and TRBJ2-7; D could derive from TRBD1 or TRBD2 (5 bases each). The sample taken for sequencing was CD8+ T cells sorted from blood. The CDR3 DNA follows: TGTGCCAGCAGCTATACGGGGCTAGCCGGGCAGTACTTC. Translation gives CASSYTGLAGQYF.